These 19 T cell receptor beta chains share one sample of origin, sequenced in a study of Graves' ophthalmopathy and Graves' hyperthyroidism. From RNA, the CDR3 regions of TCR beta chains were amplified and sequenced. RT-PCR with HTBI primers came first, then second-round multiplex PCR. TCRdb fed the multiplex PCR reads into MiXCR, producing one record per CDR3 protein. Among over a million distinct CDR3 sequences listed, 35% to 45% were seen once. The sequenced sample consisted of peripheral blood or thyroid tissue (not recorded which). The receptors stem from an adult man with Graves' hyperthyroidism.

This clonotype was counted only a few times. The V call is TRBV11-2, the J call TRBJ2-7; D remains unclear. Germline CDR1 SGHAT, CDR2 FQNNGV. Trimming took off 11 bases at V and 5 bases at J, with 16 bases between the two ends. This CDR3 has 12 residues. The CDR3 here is CAWSKDRHEQYF. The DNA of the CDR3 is TGTGCCTGGAGTAAGGACCGGCACGAGCAGTACTTC.

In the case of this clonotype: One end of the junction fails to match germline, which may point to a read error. CDR3 sequence reads: CVSSVVGQNTGELFF. DNA for the CDR3: TGTGTCAGCAGCGTAGTGGGACAGAACACCGGGGAGCTGTTTTTT. V usage is TRBV9 and J usage is TRBJ2-2; a weak D match, TRBD1 (6 bases). The CDR3 length is 15 residues. In germline, CDR1 is SGDLS, CDR2 YYNGEE.

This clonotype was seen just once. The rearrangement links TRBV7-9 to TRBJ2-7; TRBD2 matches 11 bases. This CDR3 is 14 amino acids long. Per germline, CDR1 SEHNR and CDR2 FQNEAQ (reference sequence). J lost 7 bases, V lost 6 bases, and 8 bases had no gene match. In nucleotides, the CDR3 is TGTGCCAGCAGGCGACAGGGACTAGCGGATGAGCAGTACTTC. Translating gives CASRRQGLADEQYF.

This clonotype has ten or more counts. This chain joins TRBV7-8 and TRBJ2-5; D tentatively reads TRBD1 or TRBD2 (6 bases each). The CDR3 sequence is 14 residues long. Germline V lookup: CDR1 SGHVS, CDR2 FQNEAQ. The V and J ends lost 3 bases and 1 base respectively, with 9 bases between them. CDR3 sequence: CASSFWGAQETQYF. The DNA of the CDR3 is TGTGCCAGCAGCTTTTGGGGGGCCCAAGAGACCCAGTACTTC.

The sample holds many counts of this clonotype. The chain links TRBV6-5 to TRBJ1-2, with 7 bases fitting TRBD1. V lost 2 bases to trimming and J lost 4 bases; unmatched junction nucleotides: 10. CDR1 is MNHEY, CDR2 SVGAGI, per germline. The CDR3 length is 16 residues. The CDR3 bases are TGTGCCAGCAGTTACGCGGGACAGCCGACCATCTATGGCTACACCTTC. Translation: CASSYAGQPTIYGYTF.

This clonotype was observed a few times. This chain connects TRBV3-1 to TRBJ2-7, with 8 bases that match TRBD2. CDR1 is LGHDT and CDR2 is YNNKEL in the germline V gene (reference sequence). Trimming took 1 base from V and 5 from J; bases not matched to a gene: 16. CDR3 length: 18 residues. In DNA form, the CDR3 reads TGTGCCAGCAGCCAAGGGCCAACAGCGGGGGCCCAACAGGACGAGCAGTACTTC. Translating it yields CASSQGPTAGAQQDEQYF.

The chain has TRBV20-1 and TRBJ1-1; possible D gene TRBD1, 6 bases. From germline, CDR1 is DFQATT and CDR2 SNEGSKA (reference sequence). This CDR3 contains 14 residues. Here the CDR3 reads CGLSGGALSTEAFF. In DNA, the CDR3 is TGCGGCCTGTCTGGGGGGGCCCTTTCCACTGAAGCTTTCTTT.

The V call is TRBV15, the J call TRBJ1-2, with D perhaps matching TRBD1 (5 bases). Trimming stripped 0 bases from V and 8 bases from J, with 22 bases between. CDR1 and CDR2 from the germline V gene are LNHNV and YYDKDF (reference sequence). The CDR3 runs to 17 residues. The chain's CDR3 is CATSRDLRGGETGGYTF. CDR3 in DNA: TGTGCCACCAGCAGAGATCTGAGGGGAGGGGAGACTGGCGGCTACACCTTC.

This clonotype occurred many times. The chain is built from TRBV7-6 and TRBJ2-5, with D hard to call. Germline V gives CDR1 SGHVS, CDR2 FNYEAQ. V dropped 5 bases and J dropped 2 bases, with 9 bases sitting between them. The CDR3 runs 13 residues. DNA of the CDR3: TGTGCCAGCAGCCTCCTAAATCAAGAGACCCAGTACTTC. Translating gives CASSLLNQETQYF.

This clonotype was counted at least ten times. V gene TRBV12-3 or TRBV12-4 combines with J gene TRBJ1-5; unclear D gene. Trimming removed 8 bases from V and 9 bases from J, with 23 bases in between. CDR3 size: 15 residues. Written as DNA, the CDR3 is TGTGCCAGCTGTTCCGGAGGGTCGGCGTTGTTGCCCCAGCATTTT. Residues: CASCSGGSALLPQHF.

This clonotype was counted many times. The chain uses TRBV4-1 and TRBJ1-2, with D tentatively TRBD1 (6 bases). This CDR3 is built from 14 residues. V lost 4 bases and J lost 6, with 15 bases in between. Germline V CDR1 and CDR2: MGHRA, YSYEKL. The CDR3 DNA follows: TGCGCCAGCAGCCTACGGGGGGCGAGGGATGGCTACACCTTC. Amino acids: CASSLRGARDGYTF.

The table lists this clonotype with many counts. CDR3 nucleotide sequence: TGTGCCAGCAGCAACATTCAGGGGGGGTCTGAAGCTTTCTTT. This codes for CASSNIQGGSEAFF. The chain is built from TRBV7-9 and TRBJ1-1; 7 bases are a match to TRBD1. This CDR3 spans 14 amino acids. The germline CDR1 and CDR2 sequences are SEHNR and FQNEAQ (reference sequence). Trimming at V came to 5 bases and at J to 6 bases, leaving 9 bases not matched to a gene.

The CDR3 DNA reads TGTGCCACCGCCAGGACAGGGGGGCGTGAGACCCAGTACTTC. Translated, it gives CATARTGGRETQYF. The chain links TRBV24-1 to TRBJ2-5, with 10 nucleotides matching TRBD1. Germline V CDR1 and CDR2: KGHDR, SFDVKD. The CDR3 runs 14 residues. The V segment lost 9 bases and the J segment 5 bases; nucleotides outside the gene matches: 8.

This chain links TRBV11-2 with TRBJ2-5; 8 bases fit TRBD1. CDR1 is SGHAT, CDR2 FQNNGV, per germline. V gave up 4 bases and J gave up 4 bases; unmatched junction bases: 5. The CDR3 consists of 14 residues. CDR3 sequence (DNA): TGTGCCAGCAGCTCGGACAGGGCGAGAGAGACCCAGTACTTC. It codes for CASSSDRARETQYF. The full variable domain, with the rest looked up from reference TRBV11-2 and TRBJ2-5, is EAGVAQSPRYKIIEKRQSVAFWCNPISGHATLYWYQQILGQGPKLLIQFQNNGVVDDSQLPKDRFSAERLKGVDSTLKIQPAKLEDSAVYLCASSSDRARETQYFGPGTRLLVL.

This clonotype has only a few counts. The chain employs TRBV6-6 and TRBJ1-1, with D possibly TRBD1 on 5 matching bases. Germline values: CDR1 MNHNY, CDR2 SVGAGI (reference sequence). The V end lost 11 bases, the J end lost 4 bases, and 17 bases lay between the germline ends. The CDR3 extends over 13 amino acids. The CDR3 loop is CAGGRARGTEAFF. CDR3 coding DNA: TGTGCCGGGGGTAGGGCTAGAGGCACTGAAGCTTTCTTT.

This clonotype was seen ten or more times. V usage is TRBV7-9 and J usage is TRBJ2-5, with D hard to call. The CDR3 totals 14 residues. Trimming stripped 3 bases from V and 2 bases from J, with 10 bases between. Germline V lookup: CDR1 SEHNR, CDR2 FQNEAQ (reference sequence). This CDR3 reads CASSFAEYQETQYF. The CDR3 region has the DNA TGTGCCAGCAGCTTCGCGGAGTATCAAGAGACCCAGTACTTC.

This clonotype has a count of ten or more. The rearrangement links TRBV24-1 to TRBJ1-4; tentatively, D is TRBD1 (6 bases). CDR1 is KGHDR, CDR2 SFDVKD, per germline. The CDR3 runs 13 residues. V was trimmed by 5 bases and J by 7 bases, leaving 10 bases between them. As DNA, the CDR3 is TGTGCCACCAGTGCCGGGGGCTCTGAAAAACTGTTTTTT. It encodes CATSAGGSEKLFF.

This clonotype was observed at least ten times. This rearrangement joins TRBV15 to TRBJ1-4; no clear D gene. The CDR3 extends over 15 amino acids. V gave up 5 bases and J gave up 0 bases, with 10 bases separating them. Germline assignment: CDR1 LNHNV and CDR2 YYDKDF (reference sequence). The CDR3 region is CATSGSGATNEKLFF. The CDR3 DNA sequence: TGTGCCACCAGCGGCTCAGGCGCAACTAATGAAAAACTGTTTTTT.

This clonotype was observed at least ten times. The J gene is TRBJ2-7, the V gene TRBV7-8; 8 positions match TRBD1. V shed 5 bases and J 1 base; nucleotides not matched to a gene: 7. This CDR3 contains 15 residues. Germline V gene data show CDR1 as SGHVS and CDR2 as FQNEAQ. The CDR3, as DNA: TGTGCCAGCAGCGCCCGGGACAGGACTTCCTACGAGCAGTACTTC. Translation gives CASSARDRTSYEQYF. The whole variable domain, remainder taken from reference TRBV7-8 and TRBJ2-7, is GAGVSQSPRYKVAKRGQDVALRCDPISGHVSLFWYQQALGQGPEFLTYFQNEAQLDKSGLPSDRFFAERPEGSVSTLKIQRTQQEDSAVYLCASSARDRTSYEQYFGPGTRLTVT.